The 29 T cell receptor beta chains below all came from one sample that was sequenced in a study of Graves' ophthalmopathy and Graves' hyperthyroidism. TCR beta CDR3 regions were amplified from RNA transcripts. Second-round multiplex PCR came after a first-round RT-PCR that employed HTBI primers. A single record per CDR3 protein comes from TCRdb applying MiXCR to the multiplex PCR reads. Among some 390,000 distinct CDR3 sequences, around 20% were seen once, and the ten largest hold approximately 1.4%. Sequenced input: peripheral blood. Receptor source: a woman between 18 and 29 years old with Graves' ophthalmopathy.

This clonotype was seen repeatedly, ten times or more. The CDR3 DNA follows: TGTGCCAGCAGCCATGGGGCAGGGGTTAGCAATCAGCCCCAGCATTTT. Translating gives CASSHGAGVSNQPQHF. This sequence joins TRBV28 and TRBJ1-5; maybe TRBD1 (6 bases). Trimming pared 6 bases from V and 0 bases from J, leaving 15 bases between. The germline gives CDR1 MDHEN, CDR2 SYDVKM. This CDR3 contains 16 residues. Filled out from reference TRBV28 and TRBJ1-5, the complete variable domain reads DVKVTQSSRYLVKRTGEKVFLECVQDMDHENMFWYRQDPGLGLRLIYFSYDVKMKEKGDIPEGYSVSREKKERFSLILESASTNQTSMYLCASSHGAGVSNQPQHFGDGTRLSIL.

V and J are TRBV10-3 and TRBJ2-5; 8 nucleotides agree with TRBD2. V shed 3 bases and J 2 bases; nucleotides not matched to a gene: 5. The CDR3 has 15 amino acids. Germline V gene data show CDR1 as ENHRY and CDR2 as SYGVKD. The CDR3 nucleotides are TGTGCCATCAGTGACTGGACTAGCAGTCAAGAGACCCAGTACTTC. Protein product: CAISDWTSSQETQYF.

This clonotype has more than one count but fewer than ten. This sequence joins TRBV7-3 and TRBJ2-2; tentatively, D is TRBD1 (6 bases). CDR3 length: 18 amino acids. V lost 0 bases, J lost 0 bases, and 14 bases lay in between. Germline V gene lookup returns CDR1 SGHTA and CDR2 FQGTGA. The DNA of the CDR3 is TGTGCCAGCAGCTTAACCCCCACAGGGTATTCGAACACCGGGGAGCTGTTTTTT. Encoded protein: CASSLTPTGYSNTGELFF.

The rearrangement links TRBV20-1 to TRBJ1-1; D may be TRBD1 (5 bases). The V gene lost 2 bases and the J gene lost 8 bases, with 9 bases spanning the gap. CDR1 and CDR2 from the germline V gene are DFQATT and SNEGSKA (reference sequence). This CDR3 spans 11 amino acids. CDR3 DNA sequence: TGCAGTGCTAGACAGGGAGAGGAAGCTTTCTTT. Translated, it gives CSARQGEEAFF.

This clonotype was counted at least ten times. The chain uses TRBV2 and TRBJ2-4, with 8 nucleotides matching TRBD2. The CDR3 has 16 amino acids. Looked up from germline, CDR1 is SNHLY and CDR2 is FYNNEI. The ends lost 0 bases at V and 6 bases at J; junction bases unmatched: 7. CDR3 region: CASSEATGGGGNIQYF. The DNA of the CDR3 is TGTGCCAGCAGTGAAGCGACGGGGGGGGGTGGAAACATTCAGTACTTC.

This clonotype has ten or more counts. The chain uses TRBV19 and TRBJ1-5; 9 bases line up with TRBD1. The CDR3 covers 17 residues. Germline CDR1 reads LNHDA; CDR2 reads SQIVND (reference sequence). Trimming removed 8 bases from V and 4 bases from J; junction bases left unmatched: 15. The CDR3 nucleotides are TGTGCCAGTGATACCCCACTCGAAGACAGGGGGAATCAGCCCCAGCATTTT. Encoded protein: CASDTPLEDRGNQPQHF.

Many counts were recorded for this clonotype. This chain joins TRBV20-1 and TRBJ2-7; 7 bases are shared with TRBD1. V dropped 6 bases and J dropped 3; count of bases not matched to a gene: 5. CDR3 length: 12 residues. The V gene's germline CDR1 is DFQATT and CDR2 SNEGSKA (reference sequence). This CDR3 reads CSALQGIYEQYF. The CDR3 coding sequence is TGCAGTGCCCTACAGGGGATCTACGAGCAGTACTTC.

This clonotype occurred many times. The V gene is TRBV6-1, the J gene TRBJ1-5; 8 positions agree with TRBD1. The CDR3 consists of 15 residues. Germline lookup yields CDR1 MNHNS and CDR2 SASEGT. V was clipped by 3 bases and J by 2 bases; unmatched bases: 3. The CDR3, as DNA: TGTGCCAGCAGTGACAACAGGGGGGGCAATCAGCCCCAGCATTTT. Translated, it gives CASSDNRGGNQPQHF.

This clonotype showed up many times. V is TRBV6-2 or TRBV6-3 and J is TRBJ2-2; D assignment may be TRBD1 or TRBD2 (5 bases each). The V end lost 6 bases, the J end lost 5 bases, and 22 bases lay between the germline ends. Germline V gives CDR1 MNHEY, CDR2 SVGEGT. The CDR3 sequence is 17 residues long. The CDR3 region has the DNA TGTGCCAGCAGCGGTACTTTATGGGACCTGGGGACCGGGGAGCTGTTTTTT. This codes for CASSGTLWDLGTGELFF.

This chain links TRBV2 with TRBJ2-5; D gene ambiguous. The ends were cut back, 5 bases at V and 5 bases at J, with 18 bases in the middle. Germline V lookup: CDR1 SNHLY, CDR2 FYNNEI. The CDR3 runs to 15 residues. The CDR3 loop reads CASSKVPQRVETQYF. For the CDR3, the DNA is TGTGCCAGCAGTAAGGTTCCACAACGGGTGGAGACCCAGTACTTC.

The rearrangement links TRBV12-3 or TRBV12-4 to TRBJ1-1, with TRBD1 matching over 7 bases. Trimming cost V 4 bases and J 4 bases; bases outside gene matches: 9. This CDR3 is 15 amino acids long. In DNA, the CDR3 is TGTGCCAGCAGTTCGACAGGGTCCCGGGGCACTGAAGCTTTCTTT. It yields the protein CASSSTGSRGTEAFF.

This clonotype was observed many times. V is TRBV20-1 and J is TRBJ1-1; possibly TRBD1 for D (5 bases). CDR3 length: 13 amino acids. Germline V lookup: CDR1 DFQATT, CDR2 SNEGSKA (reference sequence). The germline V and J ends were trimmed by 6 bases and 1 base, with 12 bases remaining between them. The CDR3 sequence is CSAEWGPNTEAFF. CDR3 nucleotides: TGCAGTGCGGAATGGGGACCGAACACTGAAGCTTTCTTT.

This clonotype was seen repeatedly, ten times or more. J is TRBJ1-3 and V is TRBV4-3; D remains ambiguous. The CDR3 has 11 residues. V lost 1 base and J 5 bases, leaving 0 bases between the germline ends. Per germline, CDR1 LGHNA and CDR2 YSLEER. Written as DNA, the CDR3 is TGCGCCAGCAGCCAAGGAAACACCATATATTTT. As protein: CASSQGNTIYF.

This clonotype came up many times. The chain joins TRBV19 to TRBJ1-5, with D possibly TRBD1 on 6 matching bases. The germline V gene has CDR1 LNHDA and CDR2 SQIVND (reference sequence). V lost 9 bases and J 4 bases, leaving 22 bases between the germline ends. The CDR3 has 16 amino acids. The CDR3 sequence is CASRREGKGTNQPQHF. The CDR3 DNA sequence: TGTGCCAGCCGCCGGGAGGGTAAGGGGACAAATCAGCCCCAGCATTTT.

This clonotype was detected many times. The CDR3 coding sequence is TGTGCCAGCAGCCCCCACTGGGGGACCGGGGAGCTGTTTTTT. This codes for CASSPHWGTGELFF. This rearrangement joins TRBV6-1 to TRBJ2-2; TRBD1 or TRBD2 may be the D gene (5 bases each). Germline lookup yields CDR1 MNHNS and CDR2 SASEGT. V lost 6 bases and J lost 5, with 13 bases in between. The length of the CDR3 is 14 residues.

There are a few counts of this clonotype. V is TRBV5-1 and J is TRBJ2-7, with D perhaps assigned TRBD1 or TRBD2 (5 bases each). V was pared by 1 base and J by 5 bases, with 16 bases between. Germline-derived CDR1 and CDR2 are SGHRS and YFSETQ. The CDR3 runs to 15 residues. CDR3 coding DNA: TGCGCCAGCAGCTTGTTAGGGACGTGGGCGGACGAGCAGTACTTC. Residues: CASSLLGTWADEQYF.

This clonotype has a count of ten or more. The rearrangement links TRBV19 to TRBJ2-5; D remains unclear. The CDR3 runs 13 residues. Trimming removed 8 bases at V and 4 bases at J, with 14 bases between. Germline V gives CDR1 LNHDA, CDR2 SQIVND (reference sequence). DNA of the CDR3: TGTGCCAGTTCCAGGACGGATGTAGAGACCCAGTACTTC. Translated, it gives CASSRTDVETQYF. The full variable domain, its missing parts supplied by reference TRBV19 and TRBJ2-5, is DGGITQSPKYLFRKEGQNVTLSCEQNLNHDAMYWYRQDPGQGLRLIYYSQIVNDFQKGDIAEGYSVSREKKESFPLTVTSAQKNPTAFYLCASSRTDVETQYFGPGTRLLVL.

The rearrangement joins TRBV20-1 to TRBJ2-5, with D possibly called TRBD1 or TRBD2 (5 bases each). V lost 4 bases and J lost 5, with 20 bases in between. Germline values: CDR1 DFQATT, CDR2 SNEGSKA (reference sequence). The CDR3 length is 15 residues. The CDR3 loop is CSAIGWGNGWETQYF. In DNA form, the CDR3 reads TGCAGTGCTATTGGATGGGGGAATGGATGGGAGACCCAGTACTTC.

This clonotype was recorded at least ten times. The chain links TRBV12-3 or TRBV12-4 to TRBJ1-6, with TRBD1 matching 9 bases. This CDR3 has 18 amino acids. V shed 5 bases, J shed 1 base, and the junction held 9 bases outside the gene matches. CDR3 in DNA: TGTGCCAGCAGTGAGCGGACAGGGGCAACGTCCTATAATTCACCCCTCCACTTT. This encodes CASSERTGATSYNSPLHF.

This clonotype was seen ten or more times. This chain links TRBV6-2 or TRBV6-3 with TRBJ2-7; no clear D gene. This CDR3 spans 12 amino acids. Trimming left V 4 bases short and J 4 bases short, with 8 bases between. Germline CDR1 reads MNHEY; CDR2 reads SVGEGT. Written as DNA, the CDR3 is TGTGCCAGCAGTTGGTCGACGTACGAGCAGTACTTC. Amino acid sequence: CASSWSTYEQYF.

This clonotype was seen at least ten times. CDR3 sequence reads: CASSELAAKNIQYF. The CDR3 nucleotides read TGTGCCAGCAGTGAATTAGCAGCCAAAAACATTCAGTACTTC. This rearrangement joins TRBV6-1 to TRBJ2-4; D not certain. CDR1 is MNHNS, CDR2 SASEGT, per germline. The CDR3 spans 14 residues. V was pared by 2 bases and J by 0 bases, with 5 bases between.

V gene TRBV15 combines with J gene TRBJ2-5; TRBD1 is a possible D gene (7 bases). Trimming took off 0 bases at V and 0 bases at J, with 17 bases between the two ends. Germline CDR1 is LNHNV and CDR2 is YYDKDF (reference sequence). This CDR3 comprises 18 residues. CDR3 nucleotide sequence: TGTGCCACCAGCAGAGAAGGGGGGACAGAAGTGTACCAAGAGACCCAGTACTTC. Translating gives CATSREGGTEVYQETQYF.

This clonotype appeared many times. The chain employs TRBV18 and TRBJ2-7; TRBD1 agrees at 9 bases. This CDR3 spans 16 amino acids. The V and J ends lost 0 bases and 7 bases, in that order; junction bases with no gene match: 10. CDR1 and CDR2 (germline): KGHSH, LQKENI. CDR3 loop: CASSPPTRDRVGEQYF. In DNA form, the CDR3 reads TGTGCCAGCTCACCACCGACTCGGGACAGGGTTGGTGAGCAGTACTTC.

This clonotype was recorded many times. V gene TRBV10-2 combines with J gene TRBJ1-2, with 7 bases lining up with TRBD1. V trimming: 1 base; J trimming: 12 bases; junction bases outside the gene matches: 8. The CDR3 consists of 13 residues. CDR1 and CDR2 (germline): WSHSY, SAAADI. The CDR3 here is CASSEWNTGEHTF. The CDR3 DNA is TGCGCCAGCAGTGAGTGGAACACAGGGGAACACACCTTC.

V usage is TRBV6-2 or TRBV6-3 and J usage is TRBJ2-7; 12 bases fit TRBD2. Germline V gives CDR1 MNHEY, CDR2 SVGEGT. This CDR3 spans 15 amino acids. Germline trimming cut 0 bases from V and 10 bases from J; bases unmatched to any gene: 7. CDR3 in DNA: TGTGCCAGCAGTTACTCGCTAGCGGGAGGGCCGGAACAGTACTTC. It codes for CASSYSLAGGPEQYF.

This rearrangement joins TRBV12-3 or TRBV12-4 to TRBJ2-5, with 13 bases matching TRBD2. V gave up 4 bases and J gave up 2 bases; unmatched junction bases: 22. The CDR3 runs to 22 residues. The CDR3 DNA is TGTGCCAGCAGTTCAGACCTCCGCCAAGCCCCGGGGACTAGCGGGATACAAGAGACCCAGTACTTC. Translating it yields CASSSDLRQAPGTSGIQETQYF.

As regards this clonotype: One base away lies a much larger clone, so this may be a sequencing read error. The V gene is TRBV20-1, the J gene TRBJ2-7; 14 bases line up with TRBD2. CDR1 and CDR2 (germline): DFQATT, SNEGSKA (reference sequence). CDR3 length: 16 amino acids. The junction had 2 bases not matched to a gene; V was cut back by 1 base and J by 0 bases. The CDR3 DNA reads TGCAGTGCTAGAGGGACTAGCGGGAGGACCTCCTACGAGCAGTACTTC. The encoded protein is CSARGTSGRTSYEQYF.

This clonotype has just a few counts. The J gene is TRBJ1-1, the V gene TRBV28; D is perhaps TRBD1 (5 bases). The V and J ends lost 8 bases and 3 bases respectively, with 16 bases between them. Germline V gene data show CDR1 as MDHEN and CDR2 as SYDVKM. The CDR3 runs to 14 residues. The CDR3 DNA reads as TGTGCCAGCGGCGGGGACCGGGACGACACTGAAGCTTTCTTT. Translated, it gives CASGGDRDDTEAFF.

The rearrangement uses TRBV6-5 and TRBJ1-1; no firm D call. CDR3 length: 14 amino acids. Trimming left V 7 bases short and J 1 base short, with 13 bases between. Germline loops: CDR1 MNHEY, CDR2 SVGAGI. The CDR3 loop is CASKVTYQNTEAFF. CDR3 nucleotide sequence: TGTGCCAGCAAAGTTACGTATCAGAACACTGAAGCTTTCTTT.